A single sample is the source of the 32 T cell receptor beta chains below, sequenced in a study of synovial regulatory T cells in juvenile arthritis. Generated by immunoSEQ multiplex PCR, the TCRdb table keeps only in-frame clones and is missing some. This sample's table has some 10,000 clones. The specimen was Treg cells from blood. Specified subset: remaining (HLA-DR-negative) circulating blood Treg cells. These receptors all stem from a donor aged 2 to 35 with juvenile idiopathic arthritis.

This sequence joins TRBV20-1 and TRBJ2-1; the TCRdb D gene call, TRBD2, has no DNA to confirm it. The CDR3 has 10 residues. No DNA is recorded. Germline V gives CDR1 DFQATT, CDR2 SNEGSKA (reference sequence). The chain's CDR3 is CSAFFNEQFF.

This sequence joins TRBV5-6 and TRBJ1-2. This CDR3 is 17 amino acids long. DNA is not on record. Germline V gene sequence: CDR1 SGHDT, CDR2 YYEEEE. CDR3 amino acids: CASSLGRGHKSNYGYTF.

This chain connects TRBV5-1 to TRBJ2-2; TCRdb names TRBD2, which stays unverified in the absence of DNA. CDR3 length: 15 amino acids. DNA was not recorded. From germline, CDR1 is SGHRS and CDR2 YFSETQ. CDR3 residues: CASSLAGLYTGELFF. The full variable domain, its missing parts supplied by reference TRBV5-1 and TRBJ2-2, is KAGVTQTPRYLIKTRGQQVTLSCSPISGHRSVSWYQQTPGQGLQFLFEYFSETQRNKGNFPGRFSGRQFSNSRSEMNVSTLELGDSALYLCASSLAGLYTGELFFGEGSRLTVL.

The V call is TRBV7-8, the J call TRBJ1-3. Germline assignment: CDR1 SGHVS and CDR2 FQNEAQ. The CDR3 totals 16 residues. The record lacks a DNA sequence. CDR3 amino acids: CASSLRKKISGNTIYF.

The CDR3 here is CASSSLPGQGTYEQYF. This chain connects TRBV5-5 to TRBJ2-7; TCRdb indicates TRBD1, and absent DNA this call remains unverified. The CDR3 is 16 amino acids. No coding sequence is recorded. CDR1 and CDR2 from the germline V gene are SGHKS and YYEKEE (reference sequence).

The V and J genes are TRBV19 and TRBJ1-3; TCRdb calls TRBD1, which cannot be checked without DNA. The CDR3 totals 15 residues. Nucleotide data are not available. Germline CDR1 reads LNHDA; CDR2 reads SQIVND (reference sequence). CDR3 residues: CASRDSIHSGNTIYF.

The J gene is TRBJ1-1, the V gene TRBV18; TCRdb's D call of TRBD1 is untestable without DNA. Germline CDR1 and CDR2: KGHSH and LQKENI. This CDR3 spans 14 amino acids. No DNA sequence is on record. The CDR3 region is CASSTVLGAAEAFF.

CDR3 protein: CASGPELPGQDSYNEQFF. The rearrangement links TRBV12-5 to TRBJ2-1. Germline loops: CDR1 LGHNT, CDR2 FRNRAP. This CDR3 spans 18 amino acids. The DNA sequence is not available.

The V call is TRBV5-3, the J call TRBJ1-1. TRBV5-3 is marked as an open reading frame, function uncertain. The CDR3 runs 17 residues. DNA is not on record. CDR3 protein: CARSLRTPTGMNTEAFF.

The chain links TRBV4-1 to TRBJ1-1. The V gene's germline CDR1 is MGHRA and CDR2 YSYEKL. This CDR3 region has 15 residues. No nucleotide data were recorded. The CDR3 sequence is CASSPLAGENTEAFF.

The chain recombines TRBV6-1 with TRBJ1-2. The CDR3 has 14 amino acids. Only the protein is on record. CDR1 and CDR2 from the germline V gene are MNHNS and SASEGT. The CDR3 sequence: CASNYPGTEYGYTF.

This chain links TRBV4-1 with TRBJ2-7. Germline values: CDR1 MGHRA, CDR2 YSYEKL. The CDR3 consists of 13 residues. The record lacks a DNA sequence. The CDR3 here is CASSQVRSYEQYF.

J is TRBJ2-7 and V is TRBV5-4; TCRdb calls TRBD2, which cannot be checked without DNA. In germline, CDR1 is SGHNT, CDR2 YYREEE (reference sequence). The CDR3 extends over 15 amino acids. No DNA appears here. The CDR3: CASSTFDGSSYEQYF.

V usage is TRBV19 and J usage is TRBJ2-5; no DNA is available, so the TRBD2 call from TCRdb remains unchecked. This CDR3 contains 13 residues. No DNA was logged. Germline values: CDR1 LNHDA, CDR2 SQIVND (reference sequence). CDR3 amino acids: CASSRGGPETQYF.

This chain uses TRBV27 with TRBJ2-4; no DNA is available, so the TRBD2 call from TCRdb remains unchecked. Per the germline V gene, CDR1 is MNHEY and CDR2 is SMNVEV (reference sequence). This CDR3 has 14 amino acids. The DNA sequence is not available. The CDR3 loop is CASSLGLAGTIQYF.

The rearrangement uses TRBV7-8 and TRBJ1-2. Germline V gene data show CDR1 as SGHVS and CDR2 as FQNEAQ. This CDR3 is built from 15 residues. The entry carries no DNA sequence. The CDR3 is CASSLALGPFYGYTF. The variable domain in full, with the rest retrieved from reference TRBV7-8 and TRBJ1-2, is GAGVSQSPRYKVAKRGQDVALRCDPISGHVSLFWYQQALGQGPEFLTYFQNEAQLDKSGLPSDRFFAERPEGSVSTLKIQRTQQEDSAVYLCASSLALGPFYGYTFGSGTRLTVV.

The V call is TRBV19, the J call TRBJ2-2. Germline V gene sequence: CDR1 LNHDA, CDR2 SQIVND (reference sequence). CDR3 size: 12 residues. The coding DNA is unavailable. The CDR3 sequence is CASSIYTGELFF.

The chain combines TRBV4-1 with TRBJ1-1; no DNA is available, so the TRBD1 call from TCRdb remains unchecked. Germline V gene lookup returns CDR1 MGHRA and CDR2 YSYEKL. This CDR3 contains 14 residues. No DNA appears here. This chain's CDR3 is CASRSWDRGTEAFF.

This sequence joins TRBV11-2 and TRBJ2-7; TCRdb's D call, TRBD2, is unchecked because there is no DNA. The germline gives CDR1 SGHAT, CDR2 FQNNGV. The CDR3 consists of 14 residues. DNA was not recorded. The CDR3 reads CASSLTSPSYEQYF.

CDR3: CSAPGGRGYTF. The J gene is TRBJ1-2, the V gene TRBV20-1. Germline-derived CDR1 and CDR2 are DFQATT and SNEGSKA (reference sequence). The CDR3 has 11 amino acids. The DNA is unrecorded.

The chain couples TRBV18 to TRBJ1-5. The CDR3 is made up of 14 amino acids. DNA for this receptor is not on file. Germline lookup yields CDR1 KGHSH and CDR2 LQKENI. This chain's CDR3 is CASSPQGGVQPQHF.

The chain has TRBV6-1 and TRBJ1-5. The CDR3 extends over 16 amino acids. The DNA is not on file. Germline V gene data show CDR1 as MNHNS and CDR2 as SASEGT. The CDR3 loop is CASSEIGRILGQPQHF.

CDR3 sequence reads: CASSGGRQIASYNEQFF. The chain combines TRBV11-2 with TRBJ2-1. Germline V lookup: CDR1 SGHAT, CDR2 FQNNGV. The CDR3 is 17 residues long. DNA was not recorded.

The genes are TRBV19 and TRBJ2-7; with no DNA, the TCRdb D assignment of TRBD1 cannot be verified. This CDR3 region has 13 residues. No coding sequence is recorded. Germline V gives CDR1 LNHDA, CDR2 SQIVND (reference sequence). CDR3 sequence reads: CASSRGQSYEQYF.

This chain connects TRBV6-1 to TRBJ2-7. Germline values: CDR1 MNHNS, CDR2 SASEGT. The CDR3 contains 10 residues. The protein alone is recorded here. CDR3 residues: CASSGGEQYF.

Here the CDR3 reads CASSPFGLVGQRGYNEQFF. The V gene is TRBV18, the J gene TRBJ2-1; TCRdb selects TRBD2, and the lack of DNA leaves this call unchecked. In germline, CDR1 is KGHSH, CDR2 LQKENI. The CDR3 is made up of 19 amino acids. Nucleotide data are not available. Full variable domain (outside the CDR3, taken from reference TRBV18 and TRBJ2-1): NAGVMQNPRHLVRRRGQEARLRCSPMKGHSHVYWYRQLPEEGLKFMVYLQKENIIDESGMPKERFSAEFPKEGPSILRIQQVVRGDSAAYFCASSPFGLVGQRGYNEQFFGPGTRLTVL.

V gene TRBV4-1 combines with J gene TRBJ1-6. The V gene's germline CDR1 is MGHRA and CDR2 YSYEKL. The CDR3 extends over 16 amino acids. DNA is not on record. CDR3 region: CASSQGWGRINSPLHF.

The chain couples TRBV18 to TRBJ1-5; TCRdb's assignment of TRBD1 cannot be checked, as there is no DNA. The CDR3 sequence is 14 residues long. Only the protein is available. CDR1 is KGHSH and CDR2 is LQKENI in the germline V gene. The CDR3 here is CASSLDRGTQPQHF.

The chain is built from TRBV4-1 and TRBJ1-2. There are 15 residues in the CDR3. DNA for this receptor is not on file. CDR1 is MGHRA, CDR2 YSYEKL, per germline. The CDR3 reads CASSQRRQGGKGYTF.

The chain couples TRBV19 to TRBJ2-4. The CDR3 has 15 amino acids. No DNA sequence was recorded. Germline lookup yields CDR1 LNHDA and CDR2 SQIVND (reference sequence). The CDR3 spells CASRPDGLFENIQYF.

The chain is built from TRBV10-3 and TRBJ1-2. Germline loops: CDR1 ENHRY, CDR2 SYGVKD. The length of the CDR3 is 14 residues. The coding DNA is unavailable. CDR3 sequence reads: CAISGQEGFHGYTF.

V and J are TRBV20-1 and TRBJ2-5. This CDR3 has 10 residues. No DNA sequence is on record. Germline V lookup: CDR1 DFQATT, CDR2 SNEGSKA (reference sequence). The chain's CDR3 is CSAKTETQYF.